The T cell receptor beta chain under discussion was sequenced for a study of blood T cell repertoires in COVID-19. This CDR3 is built from 11 residues. V lost 8 bases and J lost 6, with 8 bases in between. TCRdb's table, derived via immunoSEQ multiplex PCR, lists solely in-frame clones and lacks some. The sample consists of 250,000 to 350,000 clones, approximately 88% of them appearing once. Sequencing was carried out using peripheral blood. This chain joins TRBV23-1 and TRBJ1-5; the D is unclear. TRBV23-1 is recorded as an ORF, its role being uncertain. This receptor was obtained from a human donor with COVID-19, enrolled during active disease. The donor label of this sample is uncertain. This CDR3 is CASARGQPQHF. The CDR3 DNA reads TGCGCCAGCGCGCGAGGTCAGCCCCAGCATTTT.